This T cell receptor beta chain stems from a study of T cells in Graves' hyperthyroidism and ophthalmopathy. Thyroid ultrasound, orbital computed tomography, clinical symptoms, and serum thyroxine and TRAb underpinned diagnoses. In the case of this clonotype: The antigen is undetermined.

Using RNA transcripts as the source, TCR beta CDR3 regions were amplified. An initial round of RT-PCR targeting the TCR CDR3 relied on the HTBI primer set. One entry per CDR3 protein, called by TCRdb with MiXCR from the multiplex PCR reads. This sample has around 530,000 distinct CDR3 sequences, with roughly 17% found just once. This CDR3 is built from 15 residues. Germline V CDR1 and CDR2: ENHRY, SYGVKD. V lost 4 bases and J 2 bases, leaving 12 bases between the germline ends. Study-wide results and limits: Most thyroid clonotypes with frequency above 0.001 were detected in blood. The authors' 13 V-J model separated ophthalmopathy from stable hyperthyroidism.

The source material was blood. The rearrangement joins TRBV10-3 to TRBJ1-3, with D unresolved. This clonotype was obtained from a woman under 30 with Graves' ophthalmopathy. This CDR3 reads CAISASESTGNTIYF. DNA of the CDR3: TGTGCCATCAGTGCTTCGGAGTCAACTGGAAACACCATATATTTT.